The 21 T cell receptor beta chains listed next were all sequenced from one sample in a study of early T cells in non-severe SARS-CoV-2 infection. TCRdb ran MiXCR on the 5' RACE reads and lists one entry per CDR3 protein. The sample shows tens of thousands of distinct CDR3 sequences, 5.5% to 7.5% of them seen only once. The sequencing used whole blood, collected at baseline. The receptors stem from an adult who was a healthcare worker with PCR-confirmed SARS-CoV-2 infection or an uninfected control (not recorded which).

This clonotype was observed a few times. The chain links TRBV28 to TRBJ2-1; the match to TRBD1 covers 10 bases. The CDR3 totals 14 residues. Germline V gene lookup returns CDR1 MDHEN and CDR2 SYDVKM. Germline trimming cut 8 bases from V and 7 bases from J; bases unmatched to any gene: 8. The CDR3 is CASLTGGLWNEQFF. CDR3 sequence (DNA): TGTGCCAGCCTGACAGGGGGCCTCTGGAATGAGCAGTTCTTC.

The V gene is TRBV5-6, the J gene TRBJ1-1; a possible D gene is TRBD1 (5 bases). Germline lookup yields CDR1 SGHDT and CDR2 YYEEEE. V shed 0 bases and J shed 3 bases, with 6 bases lying between them. The CDR3 loop spans 13 amino acids. This CDR3 reads CASSLATDTEAFF. As DNA, the CDR3 is TGTGCCAGCAGCTTGGCGACAGACACTGAAGCTTTCTTT.

In its sample, this clonotype was seen many times. This chain joins TRBV19 and TRBJ2-3; D not certain. This CDR3 contains 14 residues. The V end lost 4 bases, the J end lost 0 bases, and 8 bases lay between the germline ends. Germline-derived CDR1 and CDR2 are LNHDA and SQIVND (reference sequence). CDR3 in amino acids: CASSNRDSTDTQYF. The CDR3 nucleotides are TGTGCCAGTAGTAATAGGGATAGCACAGATACGCAGTATTTT.

At least ten counts were recorded for this clonotype. The chain employs TRBV27 and TRBJ2-1, with 7 bases fitting TRBD1. CDR3 length equals 14 residues. V was clipped by 7 bases and J by 7 bases; unmatched bases: 10. In germline, CDR1 is MNHEY, CDR2 SMNVEV (reference sequence). CDR3 DNA: TGTGCCAGCACCCGCCTGGGACAGATTAATGAGCAGTTCTTC. Its translation is CASTRLGQINEQFF.

This clonotype was detected ten times or more. The CDR3 coding sequence is TGTGCTAGTGGTTTGGTATCGGATTCACCCCTCCACTTT. It specifies CASGLVSDSPLHF. This chain uses TRBV12-5 with TRBJ1-6; D gene uncertain. Trimming stripped 0 bases from V and 8 bases from J, with 5 bases between. The CDR3 covers 13 residues. CDR1 LGHNT and CDR2 FRNRAP come from the germline V gene. Full variable domain (outside the CDR3, taken from reference TRBV12-5 and TRBJ1-6): DARVTQTPRHKVTEMGQEVTMRCQPILGHNTVFWYRQTMMQGLELLAYFRNRAPLDDSGMPKDRFSAEMPDATLATLKIQPSEPRDSAVYFCASGLVSDSPLHFGNGTRLTVT.

This clonotype was seen at least ten times. The gene calls are TRBV12-3 or TRBV12-4 and TRBJ2-7, with 7 bases lining up with TRBD2. Germline trimming cut 3 bases from V and 4 bases from J; bases unmatched to any gene: 6. The CDR3 has 14 residues. CDR3 nucleotides: TGTGCCAGCAGTTTCGGCGGGAGCCTATACGAGCAGTACTTC. Residues: CASSFGGSLYEQYF.

In its sample, this clonotype was seen many times. This rearrangement joins TRBV6-1 to TRBJ1-6; D call uncertain. The V and J ends lost 3 bases and 8 bases respectively, with 5 bases between them. The germline gives CDR1 MNHNS, CDR2 SASEGT. The CDR3 has 12 amino acids. The CDR3 DNA reads TGTGCCAGCAGTGACCCGTATTCACCCCTCCACTTT. It translates to CASSDPYSPLHF.

This clonotype appeared a few times. V and J are TRBV7-9 and TRBJ2-7, with D tentatively TRBD2 (5 bases). V was clipped by 2 bases and J by 7 bases, with 12 bases between them. This CDR3 is 13 amino acids long. Per germline, CDR1 SEHNR and CDR2 FQNEAQ (reference sequence). The CDR3 nucleotides read TGTGCCAGCAGCTTAAGGGCAGCGGAGGAGCAGTACTTC. This codes for CASSLRAAEEQYF.

The rearrangement links TRBV5-1 to TRBJ2-5; 9 nucleotides line up with TRBD2. In germline, CDR1 is SGHRS, CDR2 YFSETQ. Germline trimming cut 1 base from V and 5 bases from J; bases unmatched to any gene: 12. The CDR3 loop spans 17 amino acids. CDR3 nucleotide sequence: TGCGCCAGCAGCTTGACGGTATTCGCGGGGGGGCTGGAGACCCAGTACTTC. This codes for CASSLTVFAGGLETQYF.

This chain uses TRBV12-3 or TRBV12-4 with TRBJ2-7; TRBD1 is a possible D gene (6 bases). Between the trimmed V and J ends, which lost 1 base and 3 bases, there was a span of 13 bases. The CDR3 length is 15 residues. CDR3 loop: CASSLDTGSRYEQYF. The CDR3 nucleotides are TGTGCCAGCAGTTTAGACACAGGGTCCCGCTACGAGCAGTACTTC.

By sample share, this clonotype is medium-sized. The chain carries TRBV25-1 and TRBJ1-6, with TRBD1 matching over 9 bases. This CDR3 has 15 amino acids. Germline lookup yields CDR1 MGHDK and CDR2 SYGVNS. With V trimmed by 4 bases and J by 10 bases, 8 bases remained unmatched. The CDR3 DNA is TGTGCCAGCAGTGGCTCGGGACAGGGAAGGTCACCCCTCCACTTT. Protein product: CASSGSGQGRSPLHF.

This clonotype was detected many times. The chain is built from TRBV4-1 and TRBJ2-1, with 9 bases fitting TRBD1. The CDR3 extends over 15 amino acids. The germline V gene has CDR1 MGHRA and CDR2 YSYEKL. The ends lost 3 bases at V and 7 bases at J; junction bases unmatched: 7. CDR3 protein: CASSHPGQGRNEQFF. For the CDR3, the DNA is TGCGCCAGCAGCCATCCGGGACAGGGTAGAAATGAGCAGTTCTTC.

Ten or more counts support this clonotype. The CDR3 region is CAIRKGEFGYGYTF. The CDR3 DNA follows: TGTGCCATCAGGAAGGGGGAATTCGGCTATGGCTACACCTTC. This chain joins TRBV10-3 and TRBJ1-2, with D perhaps matching TRBD1 (6 bases). Germline V gives CDR1 ENHRY, CDR2 SYGVKD. Deletions cut 6 bases from V and 4 bases from J, with 15 bases between. This CDR3 has 14 residues.

This clonotype qualifies as large. The chain has TRBV9 and TRBJ2-1; no clear D gene. This CDR3 spans 13 amino acids. The V and J ends lost 4 bases and 7 bases respectively, with 12 bases between them. Germline CDR1 SGDLS, CDR2 YYNGEE. This chain's CDR3 is CASSPSVSNEQFF. CDR3 coding DNA: TGTGCCAGCAGCCCCTCAGTGAGTAATGAGCAGTTCTTC.

By share of the sample, this clonotype is medium-sized. The rearrangement links TRBV7-9 to TRBJ1-4; D gene ambiguous. V lost 5 bases, J lost 7 bases, and 17 bases lay in between. The CDR3 contains 15 residues. CDR1 SEHNR and CDR2 FQNEAQ come from the germline V gene (reference sequence). Written as DNA, the CDR3 is TGTGCCAGCAGCCCTGACGGTCCCGGCGGTGAAAAACTGTTTTTT. This codes for CASSPDGPGGEKLFF.

This clonotype was found a few times. J is TRBJ2-7 and V is TRBV5-6, with a tentative D call TRBD2 (5 bases). The CDR3 is 14 residues long. The V gene lost 2 bases and the J gene lost 7 bases, with 16 bases spanning the gap. Germline V gene lookup returns CDR1 SGHDT and CDR2 YYEEEE. CDR3: CASSFRTAGGEQYF. CDR3 in DNA: TGTGCCAGCAGCTTCCGGACGGCCGGCGGGGAGCAGTACTTC.

This clonotype has a handful of counts. The V call is TRBV12-3 or TRBV12-4, the J call TRBJ1-2; the D gene is possibly TRBD1 (6 bases). The CDR3 loop spans 15 amino acids. V was cut by 8 bases and J by 4 bases, with 20 bases left in between. The CDR3 protein is CASVPSGGLGYGYTF. The CDR3 region has the DNA TGTGCCAGCGTCCCTTCGGGGGGCCTGGGCTATGGCTACACCTTC.

This clonotype was counted at least ten times. The chain employs TRBV6-1 and TRBJ2-2; maybe TRBD2 (5 bases). The CDR3 contains 14 residues. Germline V gives CDR1 MNHNS, CDR2 SASEGT. The ends were cut back, 6 bases at V and 0 bases at J, with 8 bases in the middle. As DNA, the CDR3 is TGTGCCAGCAGAGGACTCACGAACACCGGGGAGCTGTTTTTT. Protein: CASRGLTNTGELFF.

This clonotype has at least ten counts. V and J are TRBV3-1 and TRBJ2-1; the D gene is possibly TRBD2 (5 bases). CDR3 length: 17 amino acids. Trimming took 2 bases from V and 7 from J, leaving 21 bases between them. Per the germline V gene, CDR1 is LGHDT and CDR2 is YNNKEL (reference sequence). The CDR3 DNA is TGTGCCAGCAGCCAAAGTGTGGGAGAACTCCTAGGGAATGAGCAGTTCTTC. As protein: CASSQSVGELLGNEQFF.

In this sample, this clonotype turned up many times. This chain joins TRBV6-6 and TRBJ1-1, with 8 bases identical to TRBD1. Germline CDR1 reads MNHNY; CDR2 reads SVGAGI (reference sequence). The V gene end was trimmed by 4 bases and the J gene end by 4 bases; junction bases not matched to a gene: 5. This CDR3 comprises 14 residues. The CDR3: CASSLDRGRTEAFF. The CDR3 region has the DNA TGTGCCAGCAGTTTAGACAGGGGTCGCACTGAAGCTTTCTTT.

This clonotype occurred many times. The genes are TRBV20-1 and TRBJ2-5, with 9 bases that match TRBD2. This CDR3 is 14 amino acids long. Unmatched junction bases numbered 7, after V lost 3 bases and J lost 5 bases. CDR1 and CDR2 from the germline V gene are DFQATT and SNEGSKA (reference sequence). CDR3 sequence (DNA): TGCAGTGCTAGCCAGGGACTAGCCCTCGAGACCCAGTACTTC. The encoded protein is CSASQGLALETQYF.